This TCR beta chain originates from a study of blood T cell repertoires in COVID-19. This CDR3 is 11 amino acids long. Deletions cut 6 bases from V and 14 bases from J, with 15 bases between. Per the germline V gene, CDR1 is MNHEY and CDR2 is SVGEGT. Measured with immunoSEQ multiplex PCR; TCRdb has only the in-frame clones, and not every one. The sample records about 100,000 clones, around 90% being singletons. The material sequenced was peripheral blood. The receptor's source is a human donor in a cohort sampled during active COVID-19. The rearrangement uses TRBV6-2 or TRBV6-3 and TRBJ2-3; D may be TRBD2 (6 bases). The CDR3 spells CASSRSGLLYF. CDR3 bases: TGTGCCAGCAGCCGCTCGGGACTTCTGTATTTT.